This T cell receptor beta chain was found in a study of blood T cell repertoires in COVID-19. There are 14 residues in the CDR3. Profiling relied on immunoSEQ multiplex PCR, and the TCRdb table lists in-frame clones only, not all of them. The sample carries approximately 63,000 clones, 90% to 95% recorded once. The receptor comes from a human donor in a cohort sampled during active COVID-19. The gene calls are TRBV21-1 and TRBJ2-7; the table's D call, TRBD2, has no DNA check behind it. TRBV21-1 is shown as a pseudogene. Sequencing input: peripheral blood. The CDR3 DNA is TGTGCCAGCAGCACGACTAGCGCCTCCTACGAGCAGTACTTC. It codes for CASSTTSASYEQYF.